This T cell receptor (beta chain) was identified in a study of T cell responses to AZD1222 COVID-19 vaccine. Notes on this clone: What it binds is not known.

Germline values: CDR1 MRHNA, CDR2 SNTAGT. CDR3 length: 15 amino acids. J lost 4 bases, V lost 7 bases, and 10 bases had no gene match. The study's findings and limits: Seropositive AZD1222 recipients at baseline numbered only five or six. The span of vaccine-associated CD4 TCRs extended across spike, with dominance at 160-218 and 743-854.

Method: immunoSEQ multiplex PCR; TCRdb's copy keeps in-frame clones and lacks some. The table includes 90,000 to 110,000 clones, over 75% detected once. This specimen was peripheral blood, taken on day 0 of MenACWY control vaccination. The chain couples TRBV6-4 to TRBJ1-3, with 7 nucleotides matching TRBD1. The sequence derives from an adult in good health. The CDR3 loop reads CASTPGQRRGNTIYF. CDR3 nucleotides: TGTGCCAGCACCCCGGGACAGCGGAGAGGAAACACCATATATTTT.